The 5 T cell receptor beta chains in this list originate from one sample, sequenced in a study of T cells in Graves' hyperthyroidism and ophthalmopathy. RNA transcripts served as the template for amplifying TCR beta CDR3 regions. First-round RT-PCR targeting the TCR CDR3 was performed with the HTBI primer set. TCRdb re-called the multiplex PCR reads with MiXCR, one entry per CDR3 protein. The repertoire holds more than 100,000 distinct CDR3 sequences, with about 45% as singletons. The sample taken for sequencing was blood. Receptors originate from a man aged 35 to 55 with Graves' hyperthyroidism.

This clonotype showed up many times. The chain combines TRBV20-1 with TRBJ1-6; D is unresolved. Germline CDR1 reads DFQATT; CDR2 reads SNEGSKA (reference sequence). The CDR3 runs to 12 residues. The V and J ends lost 3 bases and 11 bases respectively, with 11 bases between them. CDR3 in amino acids: CSARKGLTPLHF. The CDR3 coding sequence is TGCAGTGCTAGGAAAGGGTTAACACCCCTCCACTTT.

This clonotype appeared many times. This chain connects TRBV5-1 to TRBJ2-7; TRBD2 agrees at 8 bases. CDR1 SGHRS and CDR2 YFSETQ come from the germline V gene. The V and J ends lost 5 bases and 1 base, in that order; junction bases with no gene match: 5. The CDR3 runs 14 residues. For the CDR3, the DNA is TGCGCCAGCAGAGCGGGGGCCGGATCCTACGAGCAGTACTTC. Protein sequence: CASRAGAGSYEQYF.

The table lists this clonotype with many counts. The genes are TRBV11-2 and TRBJ2-1; possibly TRBD1 for D (6 bases). The CDR3 is made up of 15 amino acids. Trimming took 1 base from V and 3 from J, leaving 10 bases between them. Per germline, CDR1 SGHAT and CDR2 FQNNGV. CDR3 in amino acids: CASSLVRGFYNEQFF. In DNA, the CDR3 is TGTGCCAGCAGCTTAGTAAGGGGGTTCTACAATGAGCAGTTCTTC. Variable domain in full (rest from reference TRBV11-2 and TRBJ2-1): EAGVAQSPRYKIIEKRQSVAFWCNPISGHATLYWYQQILGQGPKLLIQFQNNGVVDDSQLPKDRFSAERLKGVDSTLKIQPAKLEDSAVYLCASSLVRGFYNEQFFGPGTRLTVL.

This clonotype was counted between two and nine times. A much larger clonotype is one base distant, so this may be a read error. The rearrangement joins TRBV5-1 to TRBJ2-1, with TRBD1 matching over 10 bases. V lost 1 base, J lost 10 bases, and 5 bases stayed unmatched. This CDR3 has 14 residues. Germline V gene lookup returns CDR1 SGHRS and CDR2 YFSETQ. In DNA form, the CDR3 reads TGCGCCAGCAGCTTGTCGACAGGGGGCAAGGAGCAGTTCTTC. Its protein product is CASSLSTGGKEQFF.

With regard to this clonotype: The CDR3 ends on some other residue instead of the conserved phenylalanine or tryptophan, so this is likely a read error. This chain links TRBV5-1 with TRBJ1-4; D remains ambiguous. The CDR3 runs to 14 residues. Germline V gene sequence: CDR1 SGHRS, CDR2 YFSETQ. CDR3: CASSLDATNEKLFV. The CDR3 nucleotides read TGTGCCAGCAGCTTGGACGCAACTAATGAAAAACTGTTTGTT.